This T cell receptor beta chain was retrieved from a study of shared clonotypes between healthy human individuals. Study-wide context: Researchers assigned three CD4 naive, three CD4 memory, two CD8 naive and one CD8 memory plate to each donor.

TCRdb's copy holds only in-frame clones and misses some; the assay was immunoSEQ multiplex PCR. The sample carries 2 million to 2.5 million clones, approximately 94% recorded once. The naive CD8 subset, CD45RO-negative cells positively selected for CCR7, excluded terminally differentiated effector memory CD45RA+ cells. Material for sequencing was naive CD8+ T cells sorted from blood. The sequence derives from a man aged 18 to 30 in good health.

The CDR3 sequence is CASSLGGAGAAFF. The CDR3 DNA sequence: TGTGCCAGCAGCTTGGGAGGGGCTGGGGCCGCTTTCTTT. The genes are TRBV11-1 and TRBJ1-1, with D possibly being TRBD1 (5 bases). Germline values: CDR1 SGHAT, CDR2 FQDESV (reference sequence). V lost 3 bases to trimming and J lost 11 bases, with 16 bases between them. This CDR3 contains 13 residues.